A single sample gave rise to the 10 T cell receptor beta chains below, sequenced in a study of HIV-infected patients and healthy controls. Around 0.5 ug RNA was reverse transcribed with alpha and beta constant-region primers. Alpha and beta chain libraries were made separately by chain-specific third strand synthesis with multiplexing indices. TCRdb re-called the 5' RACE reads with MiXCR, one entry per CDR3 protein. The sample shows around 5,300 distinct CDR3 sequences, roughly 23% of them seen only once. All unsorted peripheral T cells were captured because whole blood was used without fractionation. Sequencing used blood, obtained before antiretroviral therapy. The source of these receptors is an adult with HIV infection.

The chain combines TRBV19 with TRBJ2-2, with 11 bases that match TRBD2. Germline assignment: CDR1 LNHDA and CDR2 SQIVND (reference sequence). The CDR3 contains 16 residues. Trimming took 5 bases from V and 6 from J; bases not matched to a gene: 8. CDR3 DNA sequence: TGTGCCAGTAGTTCCCTGACTAGCGGGAAGGCCGGGGAGCTGTTTTTT. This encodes CASSSLTSGKAGELFF.

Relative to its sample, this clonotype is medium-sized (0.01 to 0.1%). The CDR3 bases are TGTGCCAGCAGTATCAACCCAGGGCTCTATGGCTACACCTTC. Translated, it gives CASSINPGLYGYTF. This rearrangement joins TRBV27 to TRBJ1-2, with D possibly being TRBD1 (5 bases). Trimming pared 5 bases from V and 4 bases from J, leaving 14 bases between. Per the germline V gene, CDR1 is MNHEY and CDR2 is SMNVEV (reference sequence). The CDR3 runs 14 residues.

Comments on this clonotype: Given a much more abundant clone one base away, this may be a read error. CDR3 coding DNA: TGTGCCAGCAGTTCCCGTGGAAGCGGGGGGAGGGATGAGCAGTTCTTC. Protein: CASSSRGSGGRDEQFF. The gene calls are TRBV2 and TRBJ2-1; 9 bases map to TRBD2. With 5 bases clipped from V and 8 bases from J, the junction kept 13 bases outside the gene matches. The CDR3 runs 16 residues. Germline values: CDR1 SNHLY, CDR2 FYNNEI. Filled out from reference TRBV2 and TRBJ2-1, the complete variable domain reads EPEVTQTPSHQVTQMGQEVILRCVPISNHLYFYWYRQILGQKVEFLVSFYNNEISEKSEIFDDQFSVERPDGSNFTLKIRSTKLEDSAMYFCASSSRGSGGRDEQFFGPGTRLTVL.

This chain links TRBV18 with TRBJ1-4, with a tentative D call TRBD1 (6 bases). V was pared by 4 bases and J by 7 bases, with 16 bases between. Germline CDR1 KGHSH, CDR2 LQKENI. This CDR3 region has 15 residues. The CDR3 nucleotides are TGTGCCAGCTCACTTCGGGGGGCGGACGTTGAAAAACTGTTTTTT. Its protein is CASSLRGADVEKLFF.

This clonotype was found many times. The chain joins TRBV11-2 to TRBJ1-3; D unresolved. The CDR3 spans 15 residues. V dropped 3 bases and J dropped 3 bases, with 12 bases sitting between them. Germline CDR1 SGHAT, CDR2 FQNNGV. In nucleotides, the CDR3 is TGTGCCAGCAGCTTGGAGGGCCAACTTGGAAACACCATATATTTT. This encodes CASSLEGQLGNTIYF.

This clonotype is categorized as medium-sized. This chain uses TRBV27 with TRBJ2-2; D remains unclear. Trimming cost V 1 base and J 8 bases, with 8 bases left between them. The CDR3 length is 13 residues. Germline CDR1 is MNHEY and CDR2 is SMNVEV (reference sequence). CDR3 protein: CASSLYPGGELFF. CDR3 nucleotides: TGTGCCAGCAGTTTATACCCCGGAGGGGAGCTGTTTTTT.

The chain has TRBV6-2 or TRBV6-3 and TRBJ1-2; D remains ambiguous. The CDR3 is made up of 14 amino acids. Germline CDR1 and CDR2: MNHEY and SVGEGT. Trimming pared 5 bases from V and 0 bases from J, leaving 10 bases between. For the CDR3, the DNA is TGTGCCAGCAGTCCCCTATCGGCTAACTATGGCTACACCTTC. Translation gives CASSPLSANYGYTF.

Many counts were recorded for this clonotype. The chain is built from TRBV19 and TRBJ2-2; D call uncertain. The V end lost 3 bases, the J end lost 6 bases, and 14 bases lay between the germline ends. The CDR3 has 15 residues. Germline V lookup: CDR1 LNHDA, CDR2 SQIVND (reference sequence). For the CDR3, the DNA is TGTGCCAGTAGTATCGTCGGCCAATTAGCCGGGGAGCTGTTTTTT. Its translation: CASSIVGQLAGELFF.

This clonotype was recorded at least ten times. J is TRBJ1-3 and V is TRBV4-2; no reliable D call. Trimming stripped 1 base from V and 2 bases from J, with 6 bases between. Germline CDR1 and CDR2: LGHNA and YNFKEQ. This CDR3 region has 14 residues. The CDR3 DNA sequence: TGTGCCAGCAGCCAAGGGGCGGCTGGAAACACCATATATTTT. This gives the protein CASSQGAAGNTIYF.

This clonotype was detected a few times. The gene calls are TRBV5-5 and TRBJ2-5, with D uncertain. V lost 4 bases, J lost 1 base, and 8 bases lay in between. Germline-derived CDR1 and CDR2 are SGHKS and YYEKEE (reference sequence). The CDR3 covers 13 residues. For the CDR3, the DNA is TGTGCCAGCAGCCCAGAATTCCAAGAGACCCAGTACTTC. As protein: CASSPEFQETQYF.